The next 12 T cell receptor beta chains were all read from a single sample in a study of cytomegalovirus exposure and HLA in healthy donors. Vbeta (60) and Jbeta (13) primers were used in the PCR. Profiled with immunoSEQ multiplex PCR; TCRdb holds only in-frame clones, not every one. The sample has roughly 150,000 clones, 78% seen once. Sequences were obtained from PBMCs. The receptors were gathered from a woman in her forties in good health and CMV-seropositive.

The CDR3 reads CASSAYSSSTGELFF. The CDR3 region has the DNA TGTGCCAGCAGTGCCTATTCTAGCTCCACCGGGGAGCTGTTTTTT. The V call is TRBV7-3, the J call TRBJ2-2; perhaps TRBD2 as D (5 bases). The ends were cut back, 6 bases at V and 4 bases at J, with 15 bases in the middle. From germline, CDR1 is SGHTA and CDR2 FQGTGA. This CDR3 spans 15 amino acids.

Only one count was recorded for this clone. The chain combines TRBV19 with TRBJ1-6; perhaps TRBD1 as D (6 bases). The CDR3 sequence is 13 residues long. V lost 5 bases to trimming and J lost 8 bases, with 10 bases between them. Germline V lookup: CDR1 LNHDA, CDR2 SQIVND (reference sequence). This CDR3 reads CASSQGSDSPLHF. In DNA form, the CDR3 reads TGTGCCAGTAGTCAGGGGTCGGATTCACCCCTCCACTTT.

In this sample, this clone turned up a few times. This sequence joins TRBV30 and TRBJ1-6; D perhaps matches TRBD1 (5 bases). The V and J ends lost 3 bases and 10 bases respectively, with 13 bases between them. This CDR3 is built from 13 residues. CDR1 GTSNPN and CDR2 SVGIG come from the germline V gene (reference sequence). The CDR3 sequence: CAWRGEGWSPLHF. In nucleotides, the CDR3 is TGTGCCTGGAGGGGGGAGGGTTGGTCACCCCTCCACTTT.

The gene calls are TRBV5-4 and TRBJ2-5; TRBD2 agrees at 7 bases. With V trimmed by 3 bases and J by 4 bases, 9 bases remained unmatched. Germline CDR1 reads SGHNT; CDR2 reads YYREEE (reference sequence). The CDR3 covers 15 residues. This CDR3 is CASSSRTRDGETQYF. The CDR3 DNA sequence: TGTGCCAGCAGCTCCCGGACTAGAGATGGAGAGACCCAGTACTTC.

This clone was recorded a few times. The CDR3: CASSYPRTGGFNEQFF. The DNA for the CDR3 is TGTGCCAGCAGTTACCCCCGGACAGGGGGCTTCAATGAGCAGTTCTTC. The chain uses TRBV6-5 and TRBJ2-1; 11 bases align to TRBD1. CDR3 length equals 16 residues. Unmatched junction bases numbered 6, after V lost 2 bases and J lost 6 bases. Germline CDR1 MNHEY, CDR2 SVGAGI.

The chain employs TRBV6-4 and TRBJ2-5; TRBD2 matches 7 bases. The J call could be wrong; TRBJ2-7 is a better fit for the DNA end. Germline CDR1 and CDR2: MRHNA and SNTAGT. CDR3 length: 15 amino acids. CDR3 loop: CASSEFASGSYEQYF. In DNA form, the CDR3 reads TGTGCCAGCAGTGAATTCGCTAGCGGCTCCTACGAGCAGTACTTC.

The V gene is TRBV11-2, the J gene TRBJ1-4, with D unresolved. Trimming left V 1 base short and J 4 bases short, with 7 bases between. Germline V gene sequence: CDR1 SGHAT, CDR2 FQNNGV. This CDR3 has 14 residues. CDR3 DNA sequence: TGTGCCAGCAGCTTAGTGAGCGATAATGAAAAACTGTTTTTT. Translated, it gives CASSLVSDNEKLFF.

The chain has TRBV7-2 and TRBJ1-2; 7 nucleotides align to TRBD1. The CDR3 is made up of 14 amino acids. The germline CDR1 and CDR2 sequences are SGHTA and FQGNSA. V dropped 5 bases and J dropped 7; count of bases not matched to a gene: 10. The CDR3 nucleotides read TGTGCCAGCAGCCCGATTCGACAGGGTGCTGGCTACACCTTC. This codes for CASSPIRQGAGYTF. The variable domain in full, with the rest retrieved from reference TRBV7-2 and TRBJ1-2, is GAGVSQSPSNKVTEKGKDVELRCDPISGHTALYWYRQSLGQGLEFLIYFQGNSAPDKSGLPSDRFSAERTGGSVSTLTIQRTQQEDSAVYLCASSPIRQGAGYTFGSGTRLTVV.

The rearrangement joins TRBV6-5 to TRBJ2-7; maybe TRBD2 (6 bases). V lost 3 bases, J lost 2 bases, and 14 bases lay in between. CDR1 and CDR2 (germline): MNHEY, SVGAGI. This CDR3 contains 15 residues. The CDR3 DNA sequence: TGTGCCAGCAGTTATTCCGCGGGACTTACCTACGAGCAGTACTTC. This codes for CASSYSAGLTYEQYF.

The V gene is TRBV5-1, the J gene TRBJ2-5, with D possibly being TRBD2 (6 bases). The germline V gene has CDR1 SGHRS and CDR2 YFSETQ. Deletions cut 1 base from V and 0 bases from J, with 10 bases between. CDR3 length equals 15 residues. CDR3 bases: TGCGCCAGCAGCTTGTGGGCTAGCGACCAAGAGACCCAGTACTTC. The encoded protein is CASSLWASDQETQYF. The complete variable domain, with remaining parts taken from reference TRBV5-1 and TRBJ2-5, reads KAGVTQTPRYLIKTRGQQVTLSCSPISGHRSVSWYQQTPGQGLQFLFEYFSETQRNKGNFPGRFSGRQFSNSRSEMNVSTLELGDSALYLCASSLWASDQETQYFGPGTRLLVL.

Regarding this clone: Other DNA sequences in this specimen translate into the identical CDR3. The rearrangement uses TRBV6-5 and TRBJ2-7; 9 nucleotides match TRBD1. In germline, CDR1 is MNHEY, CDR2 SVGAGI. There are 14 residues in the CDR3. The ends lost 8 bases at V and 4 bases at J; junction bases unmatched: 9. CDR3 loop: CASSPGQGAYEQYF. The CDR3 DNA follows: TGTGCCAGCTCTCCGGGACAGGGAGCGTACGAGCAGTACTTC.

CDR3 region: CASSSRVDTQYF. In DNA form, the CDR3 reads TGTGCCAGCAGCTCGAGGGTCGATACGCAGTATTTT. The chain couples TRBV7-2 to TRBJ2-3, with D possibly TRBD2 on 5 matching bases. V was clipped by 4 bases and J by 6 bases, with 8 bases between them. Germline lookup yields CDR1 SGHTA and CDR2 FQGNSA. CDR3 length: 12 amino acids.